This entry lists 14 T cell receptor beta chains sequenced from one sample in a study of shared clonotypes between healthy human individuals. Profiling relied on immunoSEQ multiplex PCR, and the TCRdb table lists in-frame clones only, not all of them. The sample shows about 1.9 million clones, 93% of them seen only once. CD8 cells regarded as naive lacked CD45RO, were positively chosen for CCR7, and omitted terminally differentiated effector memory CD45RA+ cells. Sequencing used naive CD8+ T cells from PBMCs. The receptors stem from a young man in good health. Some clones in this sample may be carry-over from other donors' samples.

The gene calls are TRBV27 and TRBJ2-7; D remains ambiguous. Germline V gene data show CDR1 as MNHEY and CDR2 as SMNVEV (reference sequence). With 5 bases removed from V and 3 bases from J, the gap between germline ends came to 11 bases. CDR3 length equals 13 residues. The CDR3 is CASSDGRNYEQYF. The CDR3, as DNA: TGTGCCAGCAGTGACGGACGGAACTACGAGCAGTACTTC.

There are a few counts of this clone. The sample carries other DNA sequences with the same CDR3. The gene calls are TRBV29-1 and TRBJ1-1, with 9 bases that match TRBD1. This CDR3 has 12 residues. J gave up 6 bases and V 2 bases, and 1 base lay outside the gene matches. Germline V gives CDR1 SQVTM, CDR2 ANQGSEA. CDR3 sequence (DNA): TGCAGCGTTGAAACAGGGGGCGCTGAAGCTTTCTTT. Residues: CSVETGGAEAFF.

The rearrangement links TRBV19 to TRBJ1-5, with a weak D call TRBD1 (6 bases). This CDR3 has 17 residues. Germline CDR1 reads LNHDA; CDR2 reads SQIVND (reference sequence). Between the trimmed V and J ends, which lost 1 base and 4 bases, there was a span of 17 bases. The CDR3 sequence is CASSIGGRGGVNQPQHF. For the CDR3, the DNA is TGTGCCAGTAGTATAGGAGGGCGAGGGGGAGTTAATCAGCCCCAGCATTTT. The full variable domain, completed using reference TRBV19 and TRBJ1-5, is DGGITQSPKYLFRKEGQNVTLSCEQNLNHDAMYWYRQDPGQGLRLIYYSQIVNDFQKGDIAEGYSVSREKKESFPLTVTSAQKNPTAFYLCASSIGGRGGVNQPQHFGDGTRLSIL.

The chain is built from TRBV4-1 and TRBJ2-5, with D unclear. CDR3 length: 15 amino acids. Germline CDR1 is MGHRA and CDR2 is YSYEKL. V was pared by 8 bases and J by 1 base, with 17 bases between. The CDR3 sequence: CASSTLGRTQETQYF. CDR3 nucleotides: TGCGCCAGCTCGACGCTCGGACGGACCCAAGAGACCCAGTACTTC.

This clone was counted only a few times. The V and J genes are TRBV15 and TRBJ2-7; TRBD2 matches 8 bases. The V segment lost 1 base and the J segment 6 bases; nucleotides outside the gene matches: 2. CDR3 size: 13 residues. Germline CDR1 and CDR2: LNHNV and YYDKDF (reference sequence). In DNA form, the CDR3 reads TGTGCCACCAGCAGAGCCGGGACTAGCGAGCAGTACTTC. Translation: CATSRAGTSEQYF.

V gene TRBV6-5 combines with J gene TRBJ2-2; D gene uncertain. Trimming stripped 6 bases from V and 1 base from J, with 9 bases between. Looked up from germline, CDR1 is MNHEY and CDR2 is SVGAGI. This CDR3 region has 14 residues. DNA for the CDR3: TGTGCCAGCAGGGCACCTAGGAACACCGGGGAGCTGTTTTTT. Protein product: CASRAPRNTGELFF.

The V gene is TRBV27, the J gene TRBJ1-5; the match to TRBD1 covers 10 bases. CDR1 is MNHEY and CDR2 is SMNVEV in the germline V gene (reference sequence). The CDR3 has 18 amino acids. Germline trimming cut 1 base from V and 1 base from J; bases unmatched to any gene: 7. The CDR3 spells CASSLLGQGPVSNQPQHF. In nucleotides, the CDR3 is TGTGCCAGCAGTTTATTGGGACAGGGGCCTGTGAGCAATCAGCCCCAGCATTTT.

This chain connects TRBV5-4 to TRBJ2-1; TRBD1 matches at 7 bases. This CDR3 comprises 16 residues. V shed 4 bases, J shed 0 bases, and the junction held 7 bases outside the gene matches. CDR1 and CDR2 from the germline V gene are SGHNT and YYREEE (reference sequence). The CDR3 DNA reads as TGTGCCAGCAGCCTCCTGACAGGGAGCTCCTACAATGAGCAGTTCTTC. Its protein is CASSLLTGSSYNEQFF.

The genes are TRBV27 and TRBJ2-2; no clear D. CDR3 length: 12 amino acids. The germline V gene has CDR1 MNHEY and CDR2 SMNVEV (reference sequence). V lost 5 bases and J lost 7, with 8 bases in between. This CDR3 reads CASSPPYGELFF. The CDR3 DNA sequence: TGTGCCAGCAGTCCGCCCTACGGGGAGCTGTTTTTT.

The chain combines TRBV2 with TRBJ1-3; D might be TRBD1 (6 bases). V lost 6 bases to trimming and J lost 0 bases, with 12 bases between them. CDR3 length equals 15 residues. Germline-derived CDR1 and CDR2 are SNHLY and FYNNEI. For the CDR3, the DNA is TGTGCCAGCAGGGCACAGGGCAGCTCTGGAAACACCATATATTTT. This codes for CASRAQGSSGNTIYF.

The chain is built from TRBV6-5 and TRBJ2-7; no clear D. Trimming cost V 5 bases and J 2 bases, with 4 bases left between them. The CDR3 length is 11 residues. Germline V gives CDR1 MNHEY, CDR2 SVGAGI. This CDR3 reads CASSGPYEQYF. Written as DNA, the CDR3 is TGTGCCAGCAGTGGACCCTACGAGCAGTACTTC.

This clone was found once. Other DNA sequences of this sample code for an identical CDR3. The chain combines TRBV11-2 with TRBJ2-7; TRBD2 aligns across 7 bases. The germline V gene has CDR1 SGHAT and CDR2 FQNNGV. V dropped 6 bases and J dropped 7; count of bases not matched to a gene: 3. This CDR3 spans 11 amino acids. CDR3 amino acids: CASSSAGEQYF. The CDR3 region has the DNA TGTGCCAGCAGTTCAGCGGGGGAGCAGTACTTC.

The genes are TRBV5-4 and TRBJ1-1; a weak D match, TRBD1 (5 bases). Germline values: CDR1 SGHNT, CDR2 YYREEE (reference sequence). Trimming pared 7 bases from V and 4 bases from J, leaving 14 bases between. CDR3 size: 13 residues. CDR3 region: CASQRQGGTEAFF. CDR3 nucleotides: TGTGCCAGCCAGAGGCAGGGCGGCACTGAAGCTTTCTTT.

This chain connects TRBV7-6 to TRBJ1-2, with TRBD1 as a possible D gene (5 bases). The length of the CDR3 is 15 residues. Trimming pared 2 bases from V and 6 bases from J, leaving 16 bases between. Germline assignment: CDR1 SGHVS and CDR2 FNYEAQ. CDR3 loop: CASSLKVEGRDGYTF. The CDR3 DNA sequence: TGTGCCAGCAGCTTAAAGGTTGAGGGGAGGGATGGCTACACCTTC.